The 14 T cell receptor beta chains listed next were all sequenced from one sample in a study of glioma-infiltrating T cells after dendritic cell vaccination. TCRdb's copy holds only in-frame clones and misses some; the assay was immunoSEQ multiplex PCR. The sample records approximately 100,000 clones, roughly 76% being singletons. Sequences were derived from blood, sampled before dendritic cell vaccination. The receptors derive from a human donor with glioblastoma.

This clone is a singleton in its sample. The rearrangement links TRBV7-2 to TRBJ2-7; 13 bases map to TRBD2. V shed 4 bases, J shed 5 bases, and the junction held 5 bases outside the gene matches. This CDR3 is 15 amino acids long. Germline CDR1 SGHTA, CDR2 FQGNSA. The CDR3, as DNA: TGTGCCAGCAGCTCACTAGCGGGGGGGCAGCACGAGCAGTACTTC. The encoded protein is CASSSLAGGQHEQYF.

The CDR3 nucleotides read TGTGCCAGCAGTTACACGGGGAACACCGGGGAGCTGTTTTTT. Residues: CASSYTGNTGELFF. This chain joins TRBV6-9 and TRBJ2-2, with D hard to call. The V end lost 3 bases, the J end lost 1 base, and 6 bases lay between the germline ends. Germline V lookup: CDR1 MNHGY, CDR2 SVAAGI. This CDR3 has 14 residues.

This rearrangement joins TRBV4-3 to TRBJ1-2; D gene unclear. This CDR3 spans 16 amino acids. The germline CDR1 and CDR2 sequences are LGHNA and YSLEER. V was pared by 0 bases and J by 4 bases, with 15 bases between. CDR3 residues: CASSQDVNRGLYGYTF. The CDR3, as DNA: TGCGCCAGCAGCCAAGATGTTAACAGAGGGCTCTATGGCTACACCTTC.

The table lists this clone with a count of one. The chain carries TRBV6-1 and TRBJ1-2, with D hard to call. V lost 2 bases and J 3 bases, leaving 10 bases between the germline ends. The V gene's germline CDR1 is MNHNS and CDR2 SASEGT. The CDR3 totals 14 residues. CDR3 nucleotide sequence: TGTGCCAGCAGTGAATCAACAGAAGACTATGGCTACACCTTC. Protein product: CASSESTEDYGYTF.

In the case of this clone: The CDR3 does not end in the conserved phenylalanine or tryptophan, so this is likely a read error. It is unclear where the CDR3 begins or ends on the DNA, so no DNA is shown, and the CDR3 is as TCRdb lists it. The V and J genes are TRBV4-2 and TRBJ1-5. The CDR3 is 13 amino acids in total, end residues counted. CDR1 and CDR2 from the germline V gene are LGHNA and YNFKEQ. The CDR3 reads CASSQSKGRIQDL.

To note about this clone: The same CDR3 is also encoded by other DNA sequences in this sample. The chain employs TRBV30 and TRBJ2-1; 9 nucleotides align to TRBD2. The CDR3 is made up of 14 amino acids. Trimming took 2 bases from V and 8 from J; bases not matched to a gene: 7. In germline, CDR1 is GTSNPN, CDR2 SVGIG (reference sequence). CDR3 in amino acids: CAWSPGTSWDEQFF. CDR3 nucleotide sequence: TGTGCCTGGAGTCCTGGGACTAGCTGGGATGAGCAGTTCTTC. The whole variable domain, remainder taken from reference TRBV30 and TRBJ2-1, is SQTIHQWPATLVQPVGSPLSLECTVEGTSNPNLYWYRQAAGRGLQLLFYSVGIGQISSEVPQNLSASRPQDRQFILSSKKLLLSDSGFYLCAWSPGTSWDEQFFGPGTRLTVL.

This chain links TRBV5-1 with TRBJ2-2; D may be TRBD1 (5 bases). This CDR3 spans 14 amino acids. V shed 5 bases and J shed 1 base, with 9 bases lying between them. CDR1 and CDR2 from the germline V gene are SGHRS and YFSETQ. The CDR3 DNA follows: TGCGCCAGCAGGCGGCAGGGGAACACCGGGGAGCTGTTTTTT. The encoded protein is CASRRQGNTGELFF.

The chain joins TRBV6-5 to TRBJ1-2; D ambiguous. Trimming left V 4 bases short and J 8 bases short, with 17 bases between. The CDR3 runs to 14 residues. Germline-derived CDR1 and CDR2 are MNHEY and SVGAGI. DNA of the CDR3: TGTGCCAGCAGTTTAGATCTAGGAGAAGGCGGCTACACCTTC. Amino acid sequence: CASSLDLGEGGYTF.

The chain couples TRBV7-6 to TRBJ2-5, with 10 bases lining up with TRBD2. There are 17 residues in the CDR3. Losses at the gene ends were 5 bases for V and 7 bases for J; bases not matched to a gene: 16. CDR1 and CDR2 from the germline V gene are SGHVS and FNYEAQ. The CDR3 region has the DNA TGTGCCAGCAGCCCCCGGGGAGCGGGGGGGCTAGGAGGGACCCAGTACTTC. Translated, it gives CASSPRGAGGLGGTQYF.

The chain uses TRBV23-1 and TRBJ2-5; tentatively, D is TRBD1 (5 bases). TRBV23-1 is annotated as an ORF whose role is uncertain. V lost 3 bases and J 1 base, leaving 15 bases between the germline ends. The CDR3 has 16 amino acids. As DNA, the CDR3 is TGCGCCAGCAGTCATTCAGAGCAGGGCCCCCAAGAGACCCAGTACTTC. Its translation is CASSHSEQGPQETQYF.

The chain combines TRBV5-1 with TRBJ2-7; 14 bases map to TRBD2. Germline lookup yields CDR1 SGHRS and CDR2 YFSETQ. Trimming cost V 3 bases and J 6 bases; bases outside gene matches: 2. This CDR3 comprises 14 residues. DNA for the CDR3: TGCGCCAGCAGCTGGGGGACTAGCGGGGGCGAGCAGTACTTC. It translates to CASSWGTSGGEQYF.

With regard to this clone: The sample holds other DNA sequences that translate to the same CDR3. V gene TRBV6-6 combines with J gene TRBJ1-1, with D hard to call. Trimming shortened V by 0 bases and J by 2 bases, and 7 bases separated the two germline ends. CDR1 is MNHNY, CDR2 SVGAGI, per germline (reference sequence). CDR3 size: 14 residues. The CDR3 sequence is CASSYSRGNTEAFF. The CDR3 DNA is TGTGCCAGCAGTTACTCGCGGGGAAACACTGAAGCTTTCTTT.

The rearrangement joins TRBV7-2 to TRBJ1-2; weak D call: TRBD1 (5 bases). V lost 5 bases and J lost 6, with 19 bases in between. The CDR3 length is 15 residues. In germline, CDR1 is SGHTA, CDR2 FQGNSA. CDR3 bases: TGTGCCAGCAGCGGTCGTCCGACAGTCGTCGATGGCTACACCTTC. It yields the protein CASSGRPTVVDGYTF.

The CDR3 DNA reads TGTGCCAGCAGCTTCGACCGGGACTCACCTTACGAGCAGTACTTC. It translates to CASSFDRDSPYEQYF. V and J are TRBV7-9 and TRBJ2-7, with D perhaps TRBD2 (6 bases). CDR1 is SEHNR and CDR2 is FQNEAQ in the germline V gene (reference sequence). The CDR3 has 15 residues. The V end was cut by 3 bases, the J end by 4 bases, with 16 bases between. Looking up the rest from reference TRBV7-9 and TRBJ2-7 gives the full variable domain: DTGVSQNPRHKITKRGQNVTFRCDPISEHNRLYWYRQTLGQGPEFLTYFQNEAQLEKSRLLSDRFSAERPKGSFSTLEIQRTEQGDSAMYLCASSFDRDSPYEQYFGPGTRLTVT.